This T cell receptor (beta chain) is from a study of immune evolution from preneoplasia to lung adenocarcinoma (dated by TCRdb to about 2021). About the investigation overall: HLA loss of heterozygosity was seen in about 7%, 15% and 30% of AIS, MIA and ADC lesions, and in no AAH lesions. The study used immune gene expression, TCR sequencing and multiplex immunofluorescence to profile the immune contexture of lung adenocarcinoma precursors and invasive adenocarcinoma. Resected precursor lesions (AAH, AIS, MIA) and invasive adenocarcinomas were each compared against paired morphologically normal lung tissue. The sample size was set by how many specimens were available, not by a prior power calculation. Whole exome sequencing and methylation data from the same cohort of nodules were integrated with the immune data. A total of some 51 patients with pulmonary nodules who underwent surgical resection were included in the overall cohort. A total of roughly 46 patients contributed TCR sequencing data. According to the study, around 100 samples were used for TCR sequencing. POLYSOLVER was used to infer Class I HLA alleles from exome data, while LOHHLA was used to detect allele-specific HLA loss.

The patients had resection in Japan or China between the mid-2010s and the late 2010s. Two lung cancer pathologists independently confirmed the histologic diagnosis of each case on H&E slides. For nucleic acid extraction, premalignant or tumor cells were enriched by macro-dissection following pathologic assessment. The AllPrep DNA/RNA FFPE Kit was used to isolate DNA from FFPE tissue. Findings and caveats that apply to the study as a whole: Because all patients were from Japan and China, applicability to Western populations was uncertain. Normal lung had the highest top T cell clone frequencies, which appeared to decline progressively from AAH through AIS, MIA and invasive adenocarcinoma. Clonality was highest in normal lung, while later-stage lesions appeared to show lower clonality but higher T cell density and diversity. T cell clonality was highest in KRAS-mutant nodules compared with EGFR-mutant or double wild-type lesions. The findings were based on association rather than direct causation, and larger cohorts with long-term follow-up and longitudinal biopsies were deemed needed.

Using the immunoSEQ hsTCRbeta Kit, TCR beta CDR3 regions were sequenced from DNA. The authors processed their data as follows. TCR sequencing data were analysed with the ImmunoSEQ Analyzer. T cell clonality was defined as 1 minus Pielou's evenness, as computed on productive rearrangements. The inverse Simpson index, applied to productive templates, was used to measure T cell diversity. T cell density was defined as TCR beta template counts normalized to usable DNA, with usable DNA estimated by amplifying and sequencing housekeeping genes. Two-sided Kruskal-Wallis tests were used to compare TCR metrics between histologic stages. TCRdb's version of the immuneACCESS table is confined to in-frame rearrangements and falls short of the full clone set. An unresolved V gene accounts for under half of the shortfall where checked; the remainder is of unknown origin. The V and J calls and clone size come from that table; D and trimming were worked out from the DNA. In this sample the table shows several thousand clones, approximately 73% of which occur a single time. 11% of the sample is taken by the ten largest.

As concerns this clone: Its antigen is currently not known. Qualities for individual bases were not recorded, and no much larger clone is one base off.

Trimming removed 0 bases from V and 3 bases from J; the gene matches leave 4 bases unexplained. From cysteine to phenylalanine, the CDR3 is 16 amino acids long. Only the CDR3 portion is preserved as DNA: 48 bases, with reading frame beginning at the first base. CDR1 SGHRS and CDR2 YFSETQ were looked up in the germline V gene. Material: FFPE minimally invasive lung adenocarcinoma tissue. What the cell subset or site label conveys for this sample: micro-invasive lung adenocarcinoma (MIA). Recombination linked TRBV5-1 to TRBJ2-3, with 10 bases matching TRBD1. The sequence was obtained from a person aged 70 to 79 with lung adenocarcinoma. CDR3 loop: CASSLGQGALTDTQYF. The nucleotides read TGCGCCAGCAGCTTGGGACAGGGGGCCTTGACAGATACGCAGTATTTT.